The 12 T cell receptor beta chains listed next were all sequenced from one sample in a study of T cell responses to AZD1222 COVID-19 vaccine. Using immunoSEQ multiplex PCR, the repertoire was profiled, and TCRdb retains in-frame clones only, with some absent. The table shows about 120,000 clones, with over 75% occurring only once. Sequencing used peripheral blood, obtained on day 0 of AZD1222 vaccination. The receptors here all came from an adult in good health.

V and J are TRBV19 and TRBJ2-5; 10 nucleotides align to TRBD1. The CDR3 spans 15 residues. Trimming cost V 6 bases and J 4 bases; bases outside gene matches: 8. Germline V lookup: CDR1 LNHDA, CDR2 SQIVND (reference sequence). The CDR3 loop is CASSPDRGLSETQYF. CDR3 DNA sequence: TGTGCCAGTAGCCCCGACAGGGGGCTATCAGAGACCCAGTACTTC.

This chain uses TRBV11-3 with TRBJ1-1, with 8 bases identical to TRBD1. CDR3 size: 14 residues. Germline V CDR1 and CDR2: SGHNT, YENEEA. The V gene end was trimmed by 5 bases and the J gene end by 4 bases; junction bases not matched to a gene: 6. The CDR3: CASSAGQGGTEAFF. CDR3 sequence (DNA): TGTGCCAGCAGCGCTGGACAGGGCGGCACTGAAGCTTTCTTT.

The chain combines TRBV7-2 with TRBJ1-2, with TRBD1 as a possible D gene (5 bases). CDR1 and CDR2 from the germline V gene are SGHTA and FQGNSA. This CDR3 is 13 amino acids long. Between the trimmed V and J ends, which lost 0 bases and 7 bases, there was a span of 9 bases. CDR3 residues: CASSLARGGGYTF. DNA for the CDR3: TGTGCCAGCAGCTTAGCGAGGGGCGGTGGCTACACCTTC.

The chain combines TRBV5-1 with TRBJ2-1; possibly TRBD2 for D (7 bases). The V end was cut by 0 bases, the J end by 8 bases, with 15 bases between. The germline V gene has CDR1 SGHRS and CDR2 YFSETQ. The CDR3 covers 15 residues. CDR3 protein: CASSLVAGAGYEQFF. The CDR3, as DNA: TGCGCCAGCAGCTTGGTTGCGGGGGCTGGCTATGAGCAGTTCTTC.

The gene calls are TRBV12-3 or TRBV12-4 and TRBJ2-1; D remains ambiguous. This CDR3 has 13 residues. V was trimmed by 7 bases and J by 9 bases, leaving 16 bases between them. The CDR3 loop is CASTEGIWGEQFF. CDR3 sequence (DNA): TGTGCCAGCACCGAAGGGATTTGGGGTGAGCAGTTCTTC.

The chain uses TRBV18 and TRBJ1-1; D uncertain. The CDR3 extends over 14 amino acids. V dropped 6 bases and J dropped 1 base, with 12 bases sitting between them. Germline CDR1 is KGHSH and CDR2 is LQKENI. The CDR3 loop is CASSREAGNTEAFF. Written as DNA, the CDR3 is TGTGCCAGCTCTAGAGAAGCGGGGAACACTGAAGCTTTCTTT.

The CDR3 coding sequence is TGTGCCAGCAGCGCAGGCCGGGCCCTCCAATATGGCTACACCTTC. Translated: CASSAGRALQYGYTF. V usage is TRBV7-2 and J usage is TRBJ1-2; D is unresolved. This CDR3 has 15 residues. V lost 5 bases and J 5 bases, leaving 18 bases between the germline ends. Germline V gives CDR1 SGHTA, CDR2 FQGNSA.

The chain is built from TRBV6-2 or TRBV6-3 and TRBJ2-7, with D unresolved. Germline V gene sequence: CDR1 MNHEY, CDR2 SVGEGT. This CDR3 spans 13 amino acids. V was cut by 7 bases and J by 0 bases, with 10 bases left in between. The CDR3 bases are TGTGCCAGCACCCCCGGACCCTCCTACGAGCAGTACTTC. Its translation is CASTPGPSYEQYF.

The rearrangement uses TRBV19 and TRBJ2-3; D could derive from TRBD1 or TRBD2 (6 bases each). CDR1 is LNHDA and CDR2 is SQIVND in the germline V gene (reference sequence). V shed 7 bases and J shed 6 bases, with 17 bases lying between them. The CDR3 is 14 residues long. The chain's CDR3 is CASTQTGGVDTQYF. As DNA, the CDR3 is TGTGCCAGTACTCAGACAGGAGGGGTGGATACGCAGTATTTT.

This chain links TRBV28 with TRBJ2-7, with 7 bases lining up with TRBD2. This CDR3 has 15 amino acids. J was trimmed by 0 bases and V by 6 bases; bases with no gene match: 8. The V gene's germline CDR1 is MDHEN and CDR2 SYDVKM. CDR3 in DNA: TGTGCCAGCAGCCCCCCCGGCGGGAGCTCCTACGAGCAGTACTTC. Residues: CASSPPGGSSYEQYF.

This clone was observed at least ten times. The rearrangement joins TRBV7-9 to TRBJ1-5; D unclear. The germline CDR1 and CDR2 sequences are SEHNR and FQNEAQ (reference sequence). The CDR3 loop spans 14 amino acids. The V end lost 1 base, the J end lost 4 bases, and 8 bases lay between the germline ends. The CDR3 loop reads CASSLEAANQPQHF. DNA of the CDR3: TGTGCCAGCAGCTTAGAGGCAGCTAATCAGCCCCAGCATTTT. The full variable domain, completed using reference TRBV7-9 and TRBJ1-5, is DTGVSQNPRHKITKRGQNVTFRCDPISEHNRLYWYRQTLGQGPEFLTYFQNEAQLEKSRLLSDRFSAERPKGSFSTLEIQRTEQGDSAMYLCASSLEAANQPQHFGDGTRLSIL.

This clone has a single count. V is TRBV28 and J is TRBJ2-7; 11 nucleotides match TRBD1. Germline assignment: CDR1 MDHEN and CDR2 SYDVKM. V lost 3 bases to trimming and J lost 2 bases; unmatched junction nucleotides: 3. The length of the CDR3 is 15 residues. CDR3 loop: CASSLMGQGAYEQYF. The CDR3 DNA follows: TGTGCCAGCAGTTTGATGGGACAGGGGGCCTACGAGCAGTACTTC.